Each of the 3 T cell receptor beta chains below was sequenced from the same sample in a study of shared clonotypes between healthy human individuals. TCRdb's table, derived via immunoSEQ multiplex PCR, lists solely in-frame clones and lacks some. Of roughly 1.4 million clones in the sample, approximately 98.5% were seen once. Sequencing was carried out using naive CD4+ T cells sorted from blood. Documented subset: CD45RA+ positively selected. The source of these receptors is a man aged 25 to 45 in good health.

The chain combines TRBV11-2 with TRBJ2-3; D is ambiguous. The CDR3 covers 14 residues. Trimming left V 3 bases short and J 4 bases short, with 11 bases between. Germline V gene data show CDR1 as SGHAT and CDR2 as FQNNGV. Here the CDR3 DNA reads TGTGCCAGCAGCTTTGGAGAGAGGCCAGATACGCAGTATTTT. Encoded protein: CASSFGERPDTQYF. The variable domain in full, with the rest retrieved from reference TRBV11-2 and TRBJ2-3, is EAGVAQSPRYKIIEKRQSVAFWCNPISGHATLYWYQQILGQGPKLLIQFQNNGVVDDSQLPKDRFSAERLKGVDSTLKIQPAKLEDSAVYLCASSFGERPDTQYFGPGTRLTVL.

Note on this clone: Other nucleotide sequences in the sample specify the same CDR3. This chain joins TRBV18 and TRBJ2-3, with D perhaps TRBD2 (6 bases). Trimming cost V 2 bases and J 3 bases, with 9 bases left between them. The CDR3 length is 14 residues. CDR1 is KGHSH and CDR2 is LQKENI in the germline V gene. The CDR3 sequence: CASSPGSGTDTQYF. The CDR3 DNA is TGTGCCAGCTCACCAGGGAGCGGGACAGATACGCAGTATTTT.

The chain carries TRBV25-1 and TRBJ2-7; the D gene is possibly TRBD2 (6 bases). Trimming shortened V by 2 bases and J by 6 bases, and 11 bases separated the two germline ends. This CDR3 is 13 amino acids long. Germline CDR1 is MGHDK and CDR2 is SYGVNS. The CDR3 protein is CASSERLVAEQYF. The CDR3 DNA follows: TGTGCCAGCAGTGAAAGACTAGTCGCCGAGCAGTACTTC.